The present T cell receptor beta chain was sequenced within a study of T cells expressing NK-cell markers. Germline V lookup: CDR1 MGHDK, CDR2 SYGVNS. The CDR3 is 14 amino acids. 5'RACE template switching built TCR beta cDNA with unique molecular identifiers. TCRdb re-called the 5' RACE reads; one entry per CDR3 protein, DNA not given. This listing includes more than 250,000 distinct CDR3 sequences. Study-level findings and limits: Dominant NKG2C+ clonotype frequencies of roughly 1.0-7.5% of CD8+ T cells were measured in about 6 donors. In a few donors, dominant clonotypes made up about 25-60.1% of CD3+CD56-NKG2C+ cells.

About this clonotype: Its antigen is unknown.

The sample was blood T cells: a sorted CD56 or NKG2C T cell subset, CD4+ or CD8+ T cells, or bulk PBMC T cells (not recorded which). The TCR comes from a man younger than 35 in good health. The V and J genes are TRBV25-1 and TRBJ1-2. The CDR3: CASSDLTATGGYTF.